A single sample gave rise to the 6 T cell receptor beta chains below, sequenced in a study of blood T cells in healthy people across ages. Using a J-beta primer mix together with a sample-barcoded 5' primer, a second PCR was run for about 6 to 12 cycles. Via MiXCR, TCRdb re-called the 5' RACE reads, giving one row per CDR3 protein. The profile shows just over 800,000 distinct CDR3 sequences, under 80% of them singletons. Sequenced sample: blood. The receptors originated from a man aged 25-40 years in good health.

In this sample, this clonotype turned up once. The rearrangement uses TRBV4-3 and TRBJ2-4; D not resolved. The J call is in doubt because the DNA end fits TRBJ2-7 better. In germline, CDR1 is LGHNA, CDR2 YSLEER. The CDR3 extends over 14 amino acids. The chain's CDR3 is CASSQEISTYEQYF. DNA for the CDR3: TGCGCCAGCAGCCAAGAAATCAGCACCTACGAGCAGTACTTC.

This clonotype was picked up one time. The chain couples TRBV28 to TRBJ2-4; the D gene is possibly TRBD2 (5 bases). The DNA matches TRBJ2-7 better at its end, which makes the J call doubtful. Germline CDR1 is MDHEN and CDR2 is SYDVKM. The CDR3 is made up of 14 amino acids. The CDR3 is CASSLGGRRYEQYF. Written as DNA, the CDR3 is TGTGCCAGCAGTTTGGGCGGCAGGAGGTACGAGCAGTACTTC.

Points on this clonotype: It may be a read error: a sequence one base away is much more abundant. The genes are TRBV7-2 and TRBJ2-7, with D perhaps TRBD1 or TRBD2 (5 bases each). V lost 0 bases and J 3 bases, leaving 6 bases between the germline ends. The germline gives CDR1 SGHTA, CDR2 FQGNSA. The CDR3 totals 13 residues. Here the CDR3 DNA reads TGTGCCAGCAGCTTAGCGGGGGTCTACGAGCAGTACTTC. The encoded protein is CASSLAGVYEQYF.

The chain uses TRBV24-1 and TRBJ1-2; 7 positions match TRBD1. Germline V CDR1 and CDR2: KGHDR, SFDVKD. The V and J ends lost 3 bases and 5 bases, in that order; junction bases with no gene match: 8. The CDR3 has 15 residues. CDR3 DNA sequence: TGTGCCACCAGTGATCCACTAGAGGGGGCGTATGGCTACACCTTC. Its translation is CATSDPLEGAYGYTF.

This CDR3 reads CASRWGIEAFF. CDR3 bases: TGTGCCAGTAGATGGGGGATTGAGGCTTTCTTT. The V call is TRBV7-9, the J call TRBJ1-1, with a weak D call TRBD1 (5 bases). V lost 9 bases and J 11 bases, leaving 16 bases between the germline ends. From germline, CDR1 is SEHNR and CDR2 FQNEAQ (reference sequence). This CDR3 region has 11 residues.

DNA of the CDR3: TGCAGTGGGCCGGCGGGGGACCTCAGGGATACGCAGTATTTT. This translates into CSGPAGDLRDTQYF. V is TRBV20-1 and J is TRBJ2-3; the match to TRBD2 covers 7 bases. V trimming: 7 bases; J trimming: 6 bases; junction bases outside the gene matches: 13. This CDR3 comprises 14 residues. Germline assignment: CDR1 DFQATT and CDR2 SNEGSKA (reference sequence).